This passage covers 23 T cell receptor beta chains from one sample sequenced in a study of cytomegalovirus exposure and HLA in healthy donors. PCR primers comprised 60 Vbeta and 13 Jbeta primers. TCRdb keeps only in-frame clones here, not all; method: immunoSEQ multiplex PCR. The sample yields around 100,000 clones, around three quarters seen once. Sequenced: PBMCs. These receptors came from a woman aged 30 to 39 in good health and CMV-seronegative.

This clone was seen a handful of times. The sample has other DNA sequences that encode this CDR3 too. The J gene is TRBJ2-7, the V gene TRBV4-3; 10 nucleotides match TRBD1. The CDR3 has 14 amino acids. J was trimmed by 3 bases and V by 3 bases; bases with no gene match: 2. From germline, CDR1 is LGHNA and CDR2 YSLEER. DNA for the CDR3: TGCGCCAGCAGCCAGGGACAGGGGAGCTACGAGCAGTACTTC. Translation gives CASSQGQGSYEQYF.

The rearrangement joins TRBV5-8 to TRBJ2-5; tentatively, D is TRBD1 (5 bases). The CDR3 totals 13 residues. V lost 4 bases to trimming and J lost 3 bases, with 10 bases between them. Looked up from germline, CDR1 is SGHTS and CDR2 is YDEGEE. The CDR3 sequence: CASSLDSEETQYF. In DNA form, the CDR3 reads TGTGCCAGCAGCCTAGACAGCGAAGAGACCCAGTACTTC.

The V call is TRBV5-1, the J call TRBJ1-1; tentative D call: TRBD1 (6 bases). The CDR3 totals 13 residues. In germline, CDR1 is SGHRS, CDR2 YFSETQ. Trimming stripped 4 bases from V and 4 bases from J, with 11 bases between. The CDR3 loop is CASSGGASTEAFF. In DNA form, the CDR3 reads TGCGCCAGCAGCGGGGGGGCAAGCACTGAAGCTTTCTTT.

The rearrangement uses TRBV25-1 and TRBJ2-5, with 7 positions matching TRBD2. Per the germline V gene, CDR1 is MGHDK and CDR2 is SYGVNS. The CDR3 covers 14 residues. The V segment lost 8 bases and the J segment 1 base; nucleotides outside the gene matches: 7. DNA of the CDR3: TGTGCCAGCTCAGGAGCGGGGCCCCAAGAGACCCAGTACTTC. Residues: CASSGAGPQETQYF. Based on the CDR3 plus reference TRBV25-1 and TRBJ2-5, the full variable domain is EADIYQTPRYLVIGTGKKITLECSQTMGHDKMYWYQQDPGMELHLIHYSYGVNSTEKGDLSSESTVSRIRTEHFPLTLESARPSHTSQYLCASSGAGPQETQYFGPGTRLLVL.

The chain joins TRBV5-1 to TRBJ1-1; D is unclear. CDR1 and CDR2 from the germline V gene are SGHRS and YFSETQ. Trimming removed 3 bases at V and 5 bases at J, with 14 bases between. This CDR3 is built from 14 residues. The CDR3 DNA reads TGCGCCAGCAGCTCCACTCTGAGCCGTACTGAAGCTTTCTTT. As protein: CASSSTLSRTEAFF.

This chain uses TRBV5-1 with TRBJ2-1; D is unclear. The CDR3 extends over 15 amino acids. In germline, CDR1 is SGHRS, CDR2 YFSETQ. The V end was cut by 0 bases, the J end by 6 bases, with 13 bases between. CDR3 coding DNA: TGCGCCAGCAGCTTGGTTGGGCCCCCGAGCAATGAGCAGTTCTTC. Amino acids: CASSLVGPPSNEQFF.

The chain carries TRBV9 and TRBJ2-4; TRBD1 might be the D (5 bases). V dropped 0 bases and J dropped 8 bases, with 9 bases sitting between them. The CDR3 loop spans 13 amino acids. Germline values: CDR1 SGDLS, CDR2 YYNGEE. The CDR3 reads CASSVAGKDIQYF. The CDR3 DNA reads as TGTGCCAGCAGCGTAGCAGGGAAGGACATTCAGTACTTC. The whole variable domain, filled in from reference TRBV9 and TRBJ2-4, reads DSGVTQTPKHLITATGQRVTLRCSPRSGDLSVYWYQQSLDQGLQFLIQYYNGEERAKGNILERFSAQQFPDLHSELNLSSLELGDSALYFCASSVAGKDIQYFGAGTRLSVL.

The chain links TRBV6-1 to TRBJ2-7; D possibly corresponds to TRBD1 (5 bases). V lost 7 bases and J lost 5, with 21 bases in between. Germline V CDR1 and CDR2: MNHNS, SASEGT. This CDR3 comprises 15 residues. The CDR3 region has the DNA TGTGCCAGCACCTGGGGCCCTTGGTCTGGCGACGAGCAGTACTTC. Translating it yields CASTWGPWSGDEQYF.

The chain couples TRBV5-5 to TRBJ1-4; possible D gene TRBD1, 5 bases. The germline V and J ends were trimmed by 4 bases and 8 bases, with 15 bases remaining between them. This CDR3 spans 14 amino acids. The germline V gene has CDR1 SGHKS and CDR2 YYEKEE (reference sequence). As DNA, the CDR3 is TGTGCCAGCAGCCCCCTCGGTGCAGGGGAAAAACTGTTTTTT. It yields the protein CASSPLGAGEKLFF.

This clone was counted a few times. The chain carries TRBV6-6 and TRBJ2-7, with D tentatively TRBD2 (7 bases). This CDR3 contains 14 residues. Germline-derived CDR1 and CDR2 are MNHNY and SVGAGI (reference sequence). With 0 bases removed from V and 5 bases from J, the gap between germline ends came to 11 bases. The CDR3 bases are TGTGCCAGCAGTTACTCGGGGGGGCACGACGAGCAGTACTTC. Its protein is CASSYSGGHDEQYF.

The chain combines TRBV11-2 with TRBJ2-7; maybe TRBD2 (6 bases). Trimming took 5 bases from V and 2 from J, leaving 13 bases between them. Per the germline V gene, CDR1 is SGHAT and CDR2 is FQNNGV. The CDR3 contains 14 residues. CDR3: CASSPPGGTYEQYF. In DNA, the CDR3 is TGTGCCAGCAGCCCCCCCGGAGGGACCTACGAGCAGTACTTC.

A few counts support this clone. The chain is built from TRBV29-1 and TRBJ2-2; D ambiguous. The V and J ends lost 4 bases and 5 bases respectively, with 8 bases between them. This CDR3 comprises 12 residues. Germline values: CDR1 SQVTM, CDR2 ANQGSEA. The CDR3: CSVVGSTGELFF. CDR3 nucleotide sequence: TGCAGCGTTGTCGGGTCTACCGGGGAGCTGTTTTTT.

The genes are TRBV5-1 and TRBJ1-4; D is uncertain. The ends were cut back, 5 bases at V and 8 bases at J, with 16 bases in the middle. In germline, CDR1 is SGHRS, CDR2 YFSETQ. The CDR3 spans 14 residues. As DNA, the CDR3 is TGCGCCAGCAGTTTTGGGAGGGTAGGGGAAAAACTGTTTTTT. Translating gives CASSFGRVGEKLFF. Supplemented by reference TRBV5-1 and TRBJ1-4, the full variable domain reads KAGVTQTPRYLIKTRGQQVTLSCSPISGHRSVSWYQQTPGQGLQFLFEYFSETQRNKGNFPGRFSGRQFSNSRSEMNVSTLELGDSALYLCASSFGRVGEKLFFGSGTQLSVL.

The chain carries TRBV11-2 and TRBJ2-5; 7 positions match TRBD1. The V segment lost 5 bases and the J segment 5 bases; nucleotides outside the gene matches: 5. Germline CDR1 and CDR2: SGHAT and FQNNGV. The length of the CDR3 is 13 residues. CDR3 nucleotides: TGTGCCAGCAGCCGACAGGGCAGGGAGACCCAGTACTTC. Protein product: CASSRQGRETQYF.

The V gene is TRBV4-3, the J gene TRBJ1-2; no reliable D call. The CDR3 has 14 residues. Germline CDR1 and CDR2: LGHNA and YSLEER. V was cut by 4 bases and J by 4 bases, with 13 bases left in between. DNA for the CDR3: TGCGCCAGCAGCCCCACGGATACTAGCTATGGCTACACCTTC. Residues: CASSPTDTSYGYTF.

The chain is built from TRBV9 and TRBJ1-4; a possible D gene is TRBD1 (6 bases). The CDR3 runs 16 residues. Germline CDR1 is SGDLS and CDR2 is YYNGEE. Trimming left V 0 bases short and J 6 bases short, with 15 bases between. CDR3 in amino acids: CASSVGSWGLHEKLFF. DNA of the CDR3: TGTGCCAGCAGCGTAGGGTCGTGGGGGCTCCATGAAAAACTGTTTTTT.

The chain couples TRBV6-1 to TRBJ1-1; D remains ambiguous. The CDR3 consists of 13 residues. V was shortened by 7 bases and J by 1 base, with 10 bases between the two germline ends. Germline V gives CDR1 MNHNS, CDR2 SASEGT. CDR3 sequence: CASNTRQNTEAFF. The CDR3 coding sequence is TGTGCCAGCAACACCAGACAGAACACTGAAGCTTTCTTT.

This rearrangement joins TRBV9 to TRBJ1-1; possible D gene TRBD1, 6 bases. Trimming removed 3 bases at V and 5 bases at J, with 11 bases between. In germline, CDR1 is SGDLS, CDR2 YYNGEE. The CDR3 extends over 13 amino acids. The CDR3, as DNA: TGTGCCAGCAGCGGGACAGCGGGGACTGAAGCTTTCTTT. Residues: CASSGTAGTEAFF.

The V call is TRBV7-8, the J call TRBJ2-7, with D possibly TRBD1 on 8 matching bases. The length of the CDR3 is 14 residues. Germline V gene data show CDR1 as SGHVS and CDR2 as FQNEAQ. Trimming took 1 base from V and 5 from J, leaving 12 bases between them. CDR3 in DNA: TGTGCCAGCAGCTTAGTTACAGGGGGGGACGAGCAGTACTTC. This sequence encodes CASSLVTGGDEQYF. Drawing the rest from reference TRBV7-8 and TRBJ2-7, the complete variable domain is GAGVSQSPRYKVAKRGQDVALRCDPISGHVSLFWYQQALGQGPEFLTYFQNEAQLDKSGLPSDRFFAERPEGSVSTLKIQRTQQEDSAVYLCASSLVTGGDEQYFGPGTRLTVT.

The CDR3 DNA reads as TGCGCCAGCAGCCTCTCGAGCGGGAGGGCCTCGTTGGAGAACATTCAGTACTTC. Translated: CASSLSSGRASLENIQYF. The chain has TRBV5-1 and TRBJ2-4; 10 bases match TRBD2. CDR1 and CDR2 from the germline V gene are SGHRS and YFSETQ. Losses at the gene ends were 4 bases for V and 7 bases for J; bases not matched to a gene: 17. CDR3 size: 18 residues.

This clone was detected only once. The gene calls are TRBV6-5 and TRBJ1-4, with D perhaps TRBD1 (6 bases). This CDR3 contains 15 residues. The ends were cut back, 2 bases at V and 8 bases at J, with 15 bases in the middle. Looked up from germline, CDR1 is MNHEY and CDR2 is SVGAGI. The CDR3 DNA follows: TGTGCCAGCAGTTACGGTACCGGGACATCAGAAAAACTGTTTTTT. This sequence encodes CASSYGTGTSEKLFF.

This chain uses TRBV19 with TRBJ1-2; TRBD1 aligns across 8 bases. Germline values: CDR1 LNHDA, CDR2 SQIVND (reference sequence). The CDR3 loop spans 14 amino acids. After removal of 3 bases from V and 6 bases from J, the junction contained 6 bases not matched to a gene. CDR3 DNA: TGTGCCAGTAGTATCAACCAGGGGGCGAATGGCTACACCTTC. It encodes CASSINQGANGYTF.

This chain links TRBV30 with TRBJ1-6; maybe TRBD1 (6 bases). In germline, CDR1 is GTSNPN, CDR2 SVGIG (reference sequence). This CDR3 has 15 amino acids. The ends were cut back, 2 bases at V and 10 bases at J, with 18 bases in the middle. CDR3 in DNA: TGTGCCTGGAGTCCACCGGGTACAGGGAACTCACCCCTCCACTTT. It specifies CAWSPPGTGNSPLHF.